This TCR beta chain was obtained from a study of cytomegalovirus exposure and HLA in healthy donors. Broader study findings: Across donors, most TCRs were seen rarely, yet some public ones were widespread. TCR beta chains numbering some 150 were designated cytomegalovirus-associated.

In the case of this clone: The antigen is not known.

Profiling relied on immunoSEQ multiplex PCR, and the TCRdb table lists in-frame clones only, not all of them. The sample contains fewer than 200,000 clones, about 89% of which appear only once. The V gene lost 0 bases and the J gene lost 11 bases, with 13 bases spanning the gap. Looked up from germline, CDR1 is LGHNA and CDR2 is YSLEER. This CDR3 region has 14 residues. Sequencing input: PBMCs. The clonotype comes from a man between 18 and 29 years old in good health and CMV-seropositive. The rearrangement joins TRBV4-3 to TRBJ1-4; D is undetermined. CDR3 nucleotide sequence: TGCGCCAGCAGCCAAGATCGGGGTAGTACCAAACTGTTTTTT. This encodes CASSQDRGSTKLFF.